This TCR beta chain was obtained from a study of beta chain features in type 1 diabetes. All sorted populations exceeded 95% purity. Sequencing targeted expressed TCRB transcripts, as all isolated RNA had been reverse transcribed. The data were produced by immunoSEQ multiplex PCR, yet TCRdb's version contains in-frame clones alone and is incomplete. The sample shows 600,000 or so clones, 9.5% to 15% of them seen only once. CDR3 length: 15 residues. Trimming left V 2 bases short and J 0 bases short, with 7 bases between. Germline assignment: CDR1 SGHAT and CDR2 FQNNGV. Study-wide results and limits: Researchers report that Type 1 diabetes patients had moderately but significantly shorter TCRB CDR3s across all four CD4+ subsets.

As for this clone: Antigen specificity is unknown.

Material: naive CD4+ T cells from blood. The chain joins TRBV11-2 to TRBJ2-2; no firm D call. The receptor's source is a man aged 25 to 40 with type 1 diabetes. CDR3 sequence: CASSLLITNTGELFF. The CDR3 nucleotides are TGTGCCAGCAGCTTATTAATCACGAACACCGGGGAGCTGTTTTTT.